These 23 T cell receptor beta chains came from one sample sequenced in a study of glioma-infiltrating T cells after dendritic cell vaccination. Only in-frame clones appear in the TCRdb table, and some are missing; sequencing was by immunoSEQ multiplex PCR. This table holds about 73,000 clones, over 75% found once. Sample: blood, taken before dendritic cell vaccination. The receptors were gathered from a human donor with glioblastoma.

The chain is built from TRBV5-1 and TRBJ2-5; D call uncertain. Germline V gene sequence: CDR1 SGHRS, CDR2 YFSETQ. Trimming shortened V by 8 bases and J by 0 bases, and 14 bases separated the two germline ends. The CDR3 length is 14 residues. CDR3 nucleotide sequence: TGCGCCAGTAAATCCCTAGGCCACCAAGAGACCCAGTACTTC. The encoded protein is CASKSLGHQETQYF.

The chain couples TRBV10-3 to TRBJ1-4; weak D call: TRBD1 (5 bases). V was trimmed by 4 bases and J by 6 bases, leaving 15 bases between them. The CDR3 totals 15 residues. Germline lookup yields CDR1 ENHRY and CDR2 SYGVKD. The chain's CDR3 is CAISAGGSKYEKLFF. For the CDR3, the DNA is TGTGCCATCAGTGCGGGGGGGTCCAAATATGAAAAACTGTTTTTT.

In DNA form, the CDR3 reads TGTGCCAGCAGGAAAGGAGAGAACACTGAAGCTTTCTTT. It specifies CASRKGENTEAFF. The chain combines TRBV7-6 with TRBJ1-1; D not certain. The CDR3 length is 13 residues. With 6 bases removed from V and 1 base from J, the gap between germline ends came to 9 bases. Germline V lookup: CDR1 SGHVS, CDR2 FNYEAQ. The variable domain in full, with the rest retrieved from reference TRBV7-6 and TRBJ1-1, is GAGVSQSPRYKVTKRGQDVALRCDPISGHVSLYWYRQALGQGPEFLTYFNYEAQQDKSGLPNDRFSAERPEGSISTLTIQRTEQRDSAMYRCASRKGENTEAFFGQGTRLTVV.

This clone occurred a few times. V and J are TRBV2 and TRBJ2-3; D gene ambiguous. This CDR3 comprises 12 residues. V was clipped by 11 bases and J by 2 bases, with 11 bases between them. Germline CDR1 reads SNHLY; CDR2 reads FYNNEI. In nucleotides, the CDR3 is TGTGCCGACGAAGGAGTCACAGATACGCAGTATTTT. It is translated as CADEGVTDTQYF.

This chain links TRBV5-1 with TRBJ1-2; no definite D call. Trimming pared 3 bases from V and 1 base from J, leaving 10 bases between. The germline gives CDR1 SGHRS, CDR2 YFSETQ. The length of the CDR3 is 14 residues. This CDR3 is CASSSTGLNYGYTF. DNA of the CDR3: TGCGCCAGCAGCTCTACCGGACTTAACTATGGCTACACCTTC.

The chain joins TRBV2 to TRBJ1-6; D gene unclear. The V gene's germline CDR1 is SNHLY and CDR2 FYNNEI. CDR3 length: 16 residues. Trimming pared 7 bases from V and 8 bases from J, leaving 21 bases between. The CDR3 DNA is TGTGCCAGCAATTTCCCGGCGGTATACTTTGATTCACCCCTCCACTTT. It is translated as CASNFPAVYFDSPLHF.

This clone was found a few times. This sequence joins TRBV19 and TRBJ1-5; 8 bases match TRBD1. The CDR3 has 14 residues. The germline CDR1 and CDR2 sequences are LNHDA and SQIVND (reference sequence). The V and J ends lost 6 bases and 3 bases, in that order; junction bases with no gene match: 4. The CDR3 reads CASRPDRANQPQHF. In nucleotides, the CDR3 is TGTGCCAGTAGACCGGACAGGGCCAATCAGCCCCAGCATTTT.

The V call is TRBV5-1, the J call TRBJ1-1, with 7 bases that match TRBD1. Trimming took 3 bases from V and 0 from J; bases not matched to a gene: 2. The germline CDR1 and CDR2 sequences are SGHRS and YFSETQ. CDR3 length equals 14 residues. The CDR3 DNA is TGCGCCAGCAGCTCGGGACAGCTGAACACTGAAGCTTTCTTT. It specifies CASSSGQLNTEAFF.

This sequence joins TRBV14 and TRBJ2-3, with 7 bases lining up with TRBD2. The germline V gene encodes CDR1 SGHDN and CDR2 FVKESK. Losses at the gene ends were 5 bases for V and 7 bases for J; bases not matched to a gene: 3. The length of the CDR3 is 12 residues. This CDR3 is CASSFSGYTQYF. CDR3 nucleotide sequence: TGTGCCAGCAGCTTTAGCGGGTATACGCAGTATTTT.

V and J are TRBV5-5 and TRBJ2-5; D possibly corresponds to TRBD1 (5 bases). The CDR3 has 16 residues. V dropped 1 base and J dropped 5 bases, with 18 bases sitting between them. The V gene's germline CDR1 is SGHKS and CDR2 YYEKEE (reference sequence). DNA of the CDR3: TGTGCCAGCAGCTTGAGGGTCCCCAGGGCGAGGGAGACCCAGTACTTC. This sequence encodes CASSLRVPRARETQYF.

This chain joins TRBV9 and TRBJ2-1; tentative D call: TRBD2 (5 bases). Per germline, CDR1 SGDLS and CDR2 YYNGEE. There are 14 residues in the CDR3. Trimming cost V 3 bases and J 5 bases, with 12 bases left between them. The CDR3, as DNA: TGTGCCAGCAGCGAACGGACTGATAACAATGAGCAGTTCTTC. Residues: CASSERTDNNEQFF. Looking up the rest from reference TRBV9 and TRBJ2-1 gives the full variable domain: DSGVTQTPKHLITATGQRVTLRCSPRSGDLSVYWYQQSLDQGLQFLIQYYNGEERAKGNILERFSAQQFPDLHSELNLSSLELGDSALYFCASSERTDNNEQFFGPGTRLTVL.

The chain uses TRBV10-3 and TRBJ2-2; TRBD1 matches 9 bases. Germline V CDR1 and CDR2: ENHRY, SYGVKD. The CDR3 length is 16 residues. Germline trimming cut 8 bases from V and 6 bases from J; bases unmatched to any gene: 13. CDR3 bases: TGTGCCATCGCAGGATTTGGGACAGGGATCGCCGGGGAGCTGTTTTTT. This encodes CAIAGFGTGIAGELFF.

The gene calls are TRBV14 and TRBJ2-1; D is unresolved. The CDR3 covers 16 residues. Trimming cost V 1 base and J 8 bases, with 18 bases left between them. The germline CDR1 and CDR2 sequences are SGHDN and FVKESK. CDR3 residues: CASSQGWFRLSDEQFF. The CDR3 nucleotides read TGTGCCAGCAGCCAAGGCTGGTTCCGGTTGTCGGATGAGCAGTTCTTC.

This sequence joins TRBV5-1 and TRBJ2-1; a weak D match, TRBD1 (5 bases). The CDR3 has 12 amino acids. Germline lookup yields CDR1 SGHRS and CDR2 YFSETQ. V lost 4 bases and J 7 bases, leaving 9 bases between the germline ends. CDR3 region: CASSTRVNEQFF. CDR3 nucleotide sequence: TGCGCCAGCAGCACCAGGGTTAATGAGCAGTTCTTC.

This CDR3 reads CASSQDRLEAEQYF. CDR3 DNA: TGTGCCAGCAGCCAAGATCGACTAGAGGCCGAGCAGTACTTC. The rearrangement links TRBV4-2 to TRBJ2-7, with D possibly being TRBD2 (6 bases). V was clipped by 0 bases and J by 6 bases, with 12 bases between them. CDR1 LGHNA and CDR2 YNFKEQ come from the germline V gene. The CDR3 has 14 residues.

Only a few counts were recorded for this clone. The V and J genes are TRBV4-1 and TRBJ2-3; no firm D call. The CDR3 contains 15 residues. With 6 bases removed from V and 3 bases from J, the gap between germline ends came to 16 bases. In germline, CDR1 is MGHRA, CDR2 YSYEKL. CDR3 amino acids: CASSWQSLPTDTQYF. The CDR3 DNA sequence: TGCGCCAGCAGTTGGCAGTCCCTCCCGACAGATACGCAGTATTTT.

The chain employs TRBV11-3 and TRBJ2-7; perhaps TRBD1 as D (6 bases). This CDR3 has 14 amino acids. V gave up 9 bases and J gave up 0 bases, with 15 bases separating them. In germline, CDR1 is SGHNT, CDR2 YENEEA. DNA of the CDR3: TGTGCCAGAGACACGAGGGGGTACTCCTACGAGCAGTACGTC. Its translation is CARDTRGYSYEQYV.

CDR3 amino acids: CASSDGQHTDTQYF. The CDR3 DNA follows: TGTGCCAGCAGTGACGGACAACACACAGATACGCAGTATTTT. The V gene is TRBV6-4, the J gene TRBJ2-3; the D gene is possibly TRBD1 (5 bases). Trimming removed 2 bases from V and 2 bases from J, with 8 bases in between. This CDR3 has 14 residues. Germline V gene lookup returns CDR1 MRHNA and CDR2 SNTAGT.

Written as DNA, the CDR3 is TGTGCCAGCTCACCTGGGACAGATGAGCAGTACTTC. This gives the protein CASSPGTDEQYF. The gene calls are TRBV18 and TRBJ2-7; 7 positions match TRBD1. The V gene's germline CDR1 is KGHSH and CDR2 LQKENI. With V trimmed by 3 bases and J by 7 bases, 3 bases remained unmatched. The length of the CDR3 is 12 residues.

The chain couples TRBV21-1 to TRBJ2-1; no check of the table's D call, TRBD2, against the DNA was made. TRBV21-1 is tagged as a pseudogene. CDR3 length: 16 amino acids. In DNA, the CDR3 is TGTGCCAGCAGCAAGGGGCAGGGAGGGGTCCTCCATGAGCAGTTCTTC. It specifies CASSKGQGGVLHEQFF.

CDR3 in amino acids: CSVEGPAGVAFF. CDR3 in DNA: TGCAGCGTTGAGGGCCCAGCAGGGGTAGCTTTCTTT. The chain is built from TRBV29-1 and TRBJ1-1; D is possibly TRBD1 (6 bases). This CDR3 is built from 12 residues. Germline V CDR1 and CDR2: SQVTM, ANQGSEA. Trimming cost V 3 bases and J 10 bases, with 15 bases left between them.

J is TRBJ2-2 and V is TRBV6-4; 12 positions agree with TRBD2. Germline V gives CDR1 MRHNA, CDR2 SNTAGT. With 3 bases clipped from V and 1 base from J, the junction kept 3 bases outside the gene matches. The CDR3 loop spans 17 amino acids. CDR3 amino acids: CASSDLTSGGNTGELFF. In DNA, the CDR3 is TGTGCCAGCAGTGATCTGACTAGCGGGGGGAACACCGGGGAGCTGTTTTTT.

This chain connects TRBV7-2 to TRBJ1-1, with TRBD1 as a possible D gene (6 bases). CDR1 is SGHTA and CDR2 is FQGNSA in the germline V gene. The CDR3 runs 14 residues. The germline V and J ends were trimmed by 7 bases and 5 bases, with 17 bases remaining between them. CDR3: CASTPGGAGTEAFF. DNA for the CDR3: TGTGCCAGCACCCCTGGGGGGGCGGGTACTGAAGCTTTCTTT.